The T cell receptor (beta chain) described here comes from a study of T cell repertoires in cytomegalovirus infection (dated by TCRdb to the late 2010s). Describing the broader study: Donor HLA type was relevant to the analysis, as public TCR beta signatures indicated carriage of CMV infection together with the matching HLA type.

Here V drops 7 bases and J drops 4 bases, and the junction holds 18 bases not matched to any gene. The CDR3 covers 20 residues, taking in both the cysteine and the phenylalanine. The sequence is cut down to CDR3 DNA, 60 bases in frame from base 1. The run used an Illumina HiSeq 1500. TCRdb trimmed the raw reads at Q25, called clones with MiXCR and kept productive beta chains. Identical CDR3 protein sequences are pooled into one entry, listed with their most common genes and DNA. In this sample the table shows roughly 120,000 distinct CDR3 sequences, roughly 9.1% of which occur a single time. The ten largest account for roughly 31% of the sample. The paper's findings and limits, for the study overall: The ex vivo response was dominated by HLA-C-restricted CMV-specific TCR beta clonotypes, which also provided the single most frequent clonotype in two of eight donors. In both this cohort and an independent cohort of 350 or so donors, the cumulative frequency of public TCR beta family members distinguished carriers of CMV infection plus the relevant HLA type.

This clonotype has ten or more counts. Its antigen is not yet known. Base qualities are not provided; no much larger clone lies one nucleotide away. Sequencing was performed on PBMCs, sequenced either directly or after in vitro stimulation (not recorded which). The chain links TRBV12-3 or TRBV12-4 with TRBJ2-3, with 15 junctional bases fitting TRBD2. This sequence was found in a human donor in good health (CMV status not recorded). Some clones in this sample may be carry-over from other donors' samples. The CDR3 protein is CASTQLPGTSGRSPADTQYF. The sequenced DNA is TGTGCCAGCACCCAACTTCCCGGGACTAGCGGGAGGAGCCCCGCAGATACGCAGTATTTT.